A single sample is the source of the 11 T cell receptor beta chains below, sequenced in a study of shared clonotypes between healthy human individuals. Generated by immunoSEQ multiplex PCR, the TCRdb table keeps only in-frame clones and is missing some. Of around 2.1 million clones listed, more than 85% are singletons. Naive CD8 cells, CD45RO-negative and positively selected for CCR7, excluded terminally differentiated effector memory CD45RA+ cells. The specimen was naive CD8+ T cells from PBMCs. The receptors were gathered from a man between 18 and 35 years old in good health. Some clones in this sample may be carry-over from other donors' samples.

J is TRBJ2-7 and V is TRBV4-3; 10 bases match TRBD1. In germline, CDR1 is LGHNA, CDR2 YSLEER. Trimming removed 4 bases from V and 6 bases from J; junction bases left unmatched: 9. The CDR3 totals 15 residues. The CDR3 loop is CASSPGFGTGVEQYF. The CDR3 DNA reads as TGCGCCAGCAGCCCAGGATTCGGGACAGGGGTCGAGCAGTACTTC.

The J gene is TRBJ2-7, the V gene TRBV4-1, with D perhaps TRBD2 (6 bases). Trimming stripped 3 bases from V and 4 bases from J, with 16 bases between. Germline V gene data show CDR1 as MGHRA and CDR2 as YSYEKL. The CDR3 consists of 15 residues. CDR3 nucleotides: TGCGCCAGCAGCCATCGAGCACTAGCAGGGTACGAGCAGTACTTC. Amino acids: CASSHRALAGYEQYF.

This chain uses TRBV27 with TRBJ2-2; 8 bases agree with TRBD2. This CDR3 comprises 14 residues. J gave up 5 bases and V 4 bases, and 3 bases lay outside the gene matches. Germline V lookup: CDR1 MNHEY, CDR2 SMNVEV (reference sequence). CDR3 loop: CASSYGRGTGELFF. In nucleotides, the CDR3 is TGTGCCAGCAGTTACGGGAGGGGGACCGGGGAGCTGTTTTTT.

Concerning this clone itself: Other DNA sequences of this sample code for an identical CDR3. This chain uses TRBV27 with TRBJ2-7; D ambiguous. This CDR3 spans 12 amino acids. Germline CDR1 and CDR2: MNHEY and SMNVEV (reference sequence). The V gene lost 5 bases and the J gene lost 0 bases, with 5 bases spanning the gap. Written as DNA, the CDR3 is TGTGCCAGCAGTCCCCTCTCCTACGAGCAGTACTTC. Encoded protein: CASSPLSYEQYF.

V gene TRBV5-1 combines with J gene TRBJ2-5, with TRBD1 matching 7 bases. The V and J ends lost 3 bases and 7 bases, in that order; junction bases with no gene match: 15. The CDR3 extends over 16 amino acids. Per the germline V gene, CDR1 is SGHRS and CDR2 is YFSETQ. CDR3 coding DNA: TGCGCCAGCAGCTACAGGGGTCTCGGTGAACCGGGGACCCAGTACTTC. Residues: CASSYRGLGEPGTQYF.

The CDR3 here is CASSSVFSDTQYF. In nucleotides, the CDR3 is TGTGCCAGCAGCTCCGTGTTTTCAGATACGCAGTATTTT. This sequence joins TRBV7-3 and TRBJ2-3; no definite D call. The CDR3 contains 13 residues. Germline V lookup: CDR1 SGHTA, CDR2 FQGTGA. V was clipped by 4 bases and J by 4 bases, with 9 bases between them. Using reference TRBV7-3 and TRBJ2-3 for the parts outside the CDR3, the full variable domain is GAGVSQTPSNKVTEKGKYVELRCDPISGHTALYWYRQSLGQGPEFLIYFQGTGAADDSGLPNDRFFAVRPEGSVSTLKIQRTERGDSAVYLCASSSVFSDTQYFGPGTRLTVL.

Note on this clone: The sample has other DNA sequences that encode this CDR3 too. The V gene is TRBV7-9, the J gene TRBJ2-1; 11 nucleotides match TRBD2. The CDR3 extends over 15 amino acids. Germline CDR1 SEHNR, CDR2 FQNEAQ (reference sequence). Germline trimming cut 5 bases from V and 2 bases from J; bases unmatched to any gene: 2. CDR3 in amino acids: CASSRLAGTYNEQFF. CDR3 DNA sequence: TGTGCCAGCAGCCGACTAGCGGGGACCTACAATGAGCAGTTCTTC.

This chain connects TRBV5-1 to TRBJ2-7; perhaps TRBD2 as D (5 bases). The CDR3 has 15 residues. Trimming removed 0 bases at V and 2 bases at J, with 12 bases between. Looked up from germline, CDR1 is SGHRS and CDR2 is YFSETQ. The CDR3 loop is CASSLGPGNTYEQYF. The CDR3 nucleotides are TGCGCCAGCAGCTTGGGCCCGGGGAACACCTACGAGCAGTACTTC.

The rearrangement joins TRBV27 to TRBJ2-5; 7 nucleotides align to TRBD1. There are 16 residues in the CDR3. The V gene end was trimmed by 4 bases and the J gene end by 5 bases; junction bases not matched to a gene: 13. Germline V CDR1 and CDR2: MNHEY, SMNVEV (reference sequence). The CDR3 here is CASSYLTGAGAETQYF. The CDR3 DNA reads TGTGCCAGCAGTTATTTAACAGGGGCCGGGGCCGAGACCCAGTACTTC.

This clone is a singleton in its sample. The rearrangement links TRBV27 to TRBJ2-7, with 7 nucleotides matching TRBD1. Germline lookup yields CDR1 MNHEY and CDR2 SMNVEV (reference sequence). The CDR3 covers 14 residues. The trim removed 5 bases at V and 2 bases at J, leaving 6 bases unmatched. The CDR3 DNA is TGTGCCAGCAGTATTACAGGGGTTGCCTACGAGCAGTACTTC. Amino acids: CASSITGVAYEQYF.

This clone appeared once. The identical CDR3 is also encoded by other nucleotide sequences in the sample. The chain joins TRBV7-6 to TRBJ1-1, with D unresolved. This CDR3 is built from 13 residues. Germline-derived CDR1 and CDR2 are SGHVS and FNYEAQ. Trimming shortened V by 5 bases and J by 1 base, and 8 bases separated the two germline ends. The CDR3 region has the DNA TGTGCCAGCAGCCCCGGTCCGAACACTGAAGCTTTCTTT. Its protein product is CASSPGPNTEAFF.